This T cell receptor (beta chain) was captured in a study of OX40 agonist ivuxolimab in advanced cancers. At the level of the study: Partial responses were achieved by three patients, one with hepatocellular carcinoma and two with cutaneous melanoma.

Method: immunoSEQ multiplex PCR; TCRdb's copy keeps in-frame clones and lacks some. The sample shows about 69,000 clones, under 95% of them seen only once. This CDR3 region has 13 residues. Germline CDR1 is SGHNT and CDR2 is YENEEA. Trimming removed 3 bases at V and 2 bases at J, with 7 bases between. Study-wide results and limits: On average, a greater number of expanded clones characterised CD8+ T cells relative to CD4+. At 0.1 to 3.0 mg/kg, clonal expansion of CD4+ and CD8+ blood T cells had occurred by week 6. Compared with others, partial responders at 0.1-3.0 mg/kg displayed clonal expansion among the lowest.

In the case of this clone: What it binds is not known.

Sequencing was performed on CD4+ or CD8+ T cells sorted from blood, taken in a trial of the OX40 agonist ivuxolimab. This sequence was found in an adult with an advanced solid tumor such as melanoma, head and neck, liver or kidney cancer. The chain combines TRBV11-3 with TRBJ1-1; D uncertain. CDR3 sequence reads: CASSFSVNTEAFF. The DNA for the CDR3 is TGTGCCAGCAGCTTTTCAGTTAACACTGAAGCTTTCTTT.